The source of this TCR beta chain is a study of shared clonotypes between healthy human individuals. Sequencing was performed with immunoSEQ multiplex PCR; in TCRdb, only in-frame clones are kept and a portion is missing. This table holds some 300,000 clones, 73% found once. The germline V and J ends were trimmed by 0 bases and 5 bases, with 9 bases remaining between them. Germline lookup yields CDR1 SEHNR and CDR2 FQNEAQ (reference sequence). CDR3 length: 14 residues. The TCR sequence derives from a man in his thirties or forties in good health. This chain joins TRBV7-9 and TRBJ2-3, with D hard to call. The material sequenced was memory CD4+ T cells sorted from blood. Regarding subset: CD45RA-negative fraction. The CDR3 region is CASSLALGRDTQYF. The CDR3 DNA is TGTGCCAGCAGCTTAGCCTTGGGAAGAGATACGCAGTATTTT.